The rows below give T cell receptor beta chains drawn from one sample of a study of T cell changes during pregnancy in multiple sclerosis. TCRdb keeps only in-frame clones here, not all; method: immunoSEQ multiplex PCR. This table holds some 47,000 clones, about 88% found once. Sequences were derived from CD8+ T cells from peripheral blood mononuclear cells, sampled after pregnancy. The receptor source for this set is a female donor in good health, enrolled as a control in a pregnancy study. CDR3s include the opening cysteine and the closing phenylalanine or tryptophan. The order of the fields is V gene, D gene, clone size, J gene, CDR3 DNA, CDR3 protein. A D gene is named only where the DNA matches it firmly. Clone size is not always given. Where it is, it says once, few, many or a class for expanded clones.

v_gene: TRBV4-3; d_gene: .; abundance: .; j_gene: TRBJ2-5; CDR3nt: TGCGCCAGCAGCCAAGATGGGGGGGCGGGGGAGACCCAGTACTTC; CDR3aa: CASSQDGGAGETQYF
v_gene: TRBV25-1; d_gene: .; abundance: .; j_gene: TRBJ2-2; CDR3nt: TGTGCCAGCAGTGGCGCCACCGGGGAGCTGTTTTTT; CDR3aa: CASSGATGELFF
v_gene: TRBV19; d_gene: TRBD1; abundance: .; j_gene: TRBJ2-6; CDR3nt: TGTGCCAGTAGCGGGACAGGGTATTTCTCTGGGGCCAACGTCCTGACTTTC; CDR3aa: CASSGTGYFSGANVLTF
v_gene: TRBV7-9; d_gene: TRBD2; abundance: .; j_gene: TRBJ2-3; CDR3nt: TGTGCCAGCAGCTTAGGGACTAGCGGGAGCACAGATACGCAGTATTTT; CDR3aa: CASSLGTSGSTDTQYF
v_gene: TRBV4-3; d_gene: .; abundance: .; j_gene: TRBJ1-1; CDR3nt: TGCGCCAGCAGCCAAGGGGCGACCTTGGGCCCTGAAGCTTTCTTT; CDR3aa: CASSQGATLGPEAFF
v_gene: TRBV6-1; d_gene: .; abundance: once; j_gene: TRBJ2-2; CDR3nt: TGTGCCAGCAGTGAAAACCCAGGGGACACCGGGGAGCTGTTTTTT; CDR3aa: CASSENPGDTGELFF
v_gene: TRBV7-3; d_gene: TRBD2; abundance: .; j_gene: TRBJ2-3; CDR3nt: TGTGCCAGCAGCTCTAGCGGGGGGGTCACAGATACGCAGTATTTT; CDR3aa: CASSSSGGVTDTQYF
v_gene: TRBV7-6; d_gene: .; abundance: .; j_gene: TRBJ1-4; CDR3nt: TGTGCCAGCAGCTTGGGAGGGATTGAGGAAAAACTGTTTTTT; CDR3aa: CASSLGGIEEKLFF
v_gene: TRBV5-4; d_gene: TRBD1; abundance: .; j_gene: TRBJ1-2; CDR3nt: TGTGCCAGCAGCTCAGGGGGGACTAACTATGGCTACACCTTC; CDR3aa: CASSSGGTNYGYTF
v_gene: TRBV7-9; d_gene: .; abundance: .; j_gene: TRBJ2-1; CDR3nt: TGTGCCAGCACCCTCGGTGGTCTGCCTAATGAGCAGTTCTTC; CDR3aa: CASTLGGLPNEQFF
v_gene: TRBV7-8; d_gene: .; abundance: .; j_gene: TRBJ2-6; CDR3nt: TGTGCCAGCAGCTTAGTATGGGGAGGCTCTGGGGCCAACGTCCTGACTTTC; CDR3aa: CASSLVWGGSGANVLTF
v_gene: TRBV7-3; d_gene: TRBD1; abundance: .; j_gene: TRBJ2-5; CDR3nt: TGTGCCAGCAGCTCCCCCTCGGATGGGACAGGACAAGAGACCCAGTACTTC; CDR3aa: CASSSPSDGTGQETQYF
v_gene: TRBV28; d_gene: TRBD2; abundance: .; j_gene: TRBJ2-5; CDR3nt: TGTGCCAGCAGTCCGGGACTAGCCCAAGAGACCCAGTACTTC; CDR3aa: CASSPGLAQETQYF
v_gene: TRBV7-9; d_gene: .; abundance: .; j_gene: TRBJ1-1; CDR3nt: TGTGCCAGCAGCCCACAACAGGGAGCGGACACTGAAGCTTTCTTT; CDR3aa: CASSPQQGADTEAFF
v_gene: TRBV7-9; d_gene: TRBD1; abundance: .; j_gene: TRBJ1-6; CDR3nt: TGTGCCGGGGGGACAGGGAGCAATTCACCCCTCCACTTT; CDR3aa: CAGGTGSNSPLHF
v_gene: TRBV19; d_gene: TRBD2; abundance: .; j_gene: TRBJ2-1; CDR3nt: TGTGCCAGTAGTATGCGGGGGGGAATGTGGAATGAGCAGTTCTTC; CDR3aa: CASSMRGGMWNEQFF
v_gene: TRBV27; d_gene: .; abundance: .; j_gene: TRBJ2-3; CDR3nt: TGTGCCAGCAGTTTATGGGGAGGGGGAGATACGCAGTATTTT; CDR3aa: CASSLWGGGDTQYF
v_gene: TRBV19; d_gene: .; abundance: .; j_gene: TRBJ1-1; CDR3nt: TGTGCCAGTAGTCCCTGGACAGACCTGAACACTGAAGCTTTCTTT; CDR3aa: CASSPWTDLNTEAFF
v_gene: TRBV27; d_gene: .; abundance: .; j_gene: TRBJ2-7; CDR3nt: TGTGCCAGCAGTTTAACGACACACAGGTCCCCCCACGAGCAGTACTTC; CDR3aa: CASSLTTHRSPHEQYF
v_gene: TRBV2; d_gene: TRBD1; abundance: .; j_gene: TRBJ1-4; CDR3nt: TGTGCCAGCAGTATAGGGACAGCCAGCACTAATGAAAAACTGTTTTTT; CDR3aa: CASSIGTASTNEKLFF
v_gene: TRBV6-5; d_gene: .; abundance: .; j_gene: TRBJ1-5; CDR3nt: TGTGCCACTGGGCATCAGCCCCAGCATTTT; CDR3aa: CATGHQPQHF
v_gene: TRBV11-2; d_gene: .; abundance: .; j_gene: TRBJ2-3; CDR3nt: TGTGCCAGCATAAACTGGCAGGGCACGCAGTATTTT; CDR3aa: CASINWQGTQYF
v_gene: TRBV7-2; d_gene: .; abundance: .; j_gene: TRBJ2-3; CDR3nt: TGTGCCAGCAGCTTCATTGGAGCAGATACGCAGTATTTT; CDR3aa: CASSFIGADTQYF
v_gene: TRBV7-2; d_gene: TRBD1; abundance: .; j_gene: TRBJ1-2; CDR3nt: TGTGCCAGCAGCCAACGGGACAGGGGGGGCCTCTATGGCTACACCTTC; CDR3aa: CASSQRDRGGLYGYTF
v_gene: TRBV27; d_gene: TRBD1; abundance: few; j_gene: TRBJ2-7; CDR3nt: TGTGCCAGCAGTTCCGCGGTAGACAGGGCCCTGTACTTC; CDR3aa: CASSSAVDRALYF
v_gene: TRBV6-5; d_gene: .; abundance: .; j_gene: TRBJ1-1; CDR3nt: TGTGCCAGCAGCCCCGGACACAGGGAGTTCGCTTTCTTT; CDR3aa: CASSPGHREFAFF
v_gene: TRBV29-1; d_gene: .; abundance: .; j_gene: TRBJ1-1; CDR3nt: TGCAGCGTTGAAACAGGGCATGAGTCTGAAGCTTTCTTT; CDR3aa: CSVETGHESEAFF
v_gene: TRBV6-4; d_gene: .; abundance: once; j_gene: TRBJ2-2; CDR3nt: TGTGCCAGCAGTCCCGGGACAAAAGTTACCGGGGAGCTGTTTTTT; CDR3aa: CASSPGTKVTGELFF
v_gene: TRBV7-9; d_gene: TRBD1; abundance: .; j_gene: TRBJ2-5; CDR3nt: TGTGCCAGCAGCTTCGCAGGGGGCCGGGAGACCCAGTACTTC; CDR3aa: CASSFAGGRETQYF
v_gene: TRBV6-1; d_gene: .; abundance: .; j_gene: TRBJ2-1; CDR3nt: TGTGCCAGCAGTGGCCTAGCGCACTCCTACAATGAGCAGTTCTTC; CDR3aa: CASSGLAHSYNEQFF
v_gene: TRBV9; d_gene: TRBD1; abundance: .; j_gene: TRBJ2-3; CDR3nt: TGTGCCAGCAGCGTAGAGGGACAGGCGACAGATACGCAGTATTTT; CDR3aa: CASSVEGQATDTQYF
v_gene: TRBV7-9; d_gene: TRBD1; abundance: .; j_gene: TRBJ2-3; CDR3nt: TGTGCCAGCAGTCCAGGACAGGTGGATACGCAGTATTTT; CDR3aa: CASSPGQVDTQYF
v_gene: TRBV9; d_gene: TRBD2; abundance: .; j_gene: TRBJ2-7; CDR3nt: TGTGCCAGCAGCGTAGTCACTAGCGGGGAGCAGTACTTC; CDR3aa: CASSVVTSGEQYF
v_gene: TRBV7-2; d_gene: .; abundance: .; j_gene: TRBJ1-1; CDR3nt: TGTGCCAGCAGCTTAATAGTTGGGACACCGATAGGGGAAGCTTTCTTT; CDR3aa: CASSLIVGTPIGEAFF
v_gene: TRBV5-5; d_gene: .; abundance: once; j_gene: TRBJ2-5; CDR3nt: TGTGCCAGCAGCTTGTTAGCGGAGGAGACCCAGTACTTC; CDR3aa: CASSLLAEETQYF
v_gene: TRBV9; d_gene: .; abundance: .; j_gene: TRBJ2-6; CDR3nt: TGTGCCAGCAGCGCTCCCAGGACACTCTCTGGGGCCAACGTCCTGACTTTC; CDR3aa: CASSAPRTLSGANVLTF
v_gene: TRBV4-2; d_gene: TRBD2; abundance: .; j_gene: TRBJ2-7; CDR3nt: TGTGCCAGCAGCCAAGATGACGCTAGCGGGGGACGAGAGCAGTACTTC; CDR3aa: CASSQDDASGGREQYF
v_gene: TRBV27; d_gene: TRBD1; abundance: .; j_gene: TRBJ1-1; CDR3nt: TGTGCCAGCAGTTCGGGACAGGGGGTGAACACTGAAGCTTTCTTT; CDR3aa: CASSSGQGVNTEAFF
v_gene: TRBV19; d_gene: .; abundance: .; j_gene: TRBJ1-2; CDR3nt: TGTGCCAGTTCCTATATGCCGCTTGGCCCCCGGGACTTC; CDR3aa: CASSYMPLGPRDF
v_gene: TRBV28; d_gene: TRBD1; abundance: .; j_gene: TRBJ1-2; CDR3nt: TGTGCCAGCAGTTACGACAGGGTCGGTGGCTACACCTTC; CDR3aa: CASSYDRVGGYTF
v_gene: TRBV6-5; d_gene: TRBD1; abundance: .; j_gene: TRBJ2-5; CDR3nt: TGTGCCAGCAGCATACAGGGGGCGGAGACCCAGTACTTC; CDR3aa: CASSIQGAETQYF
v_gene: TRBV5-1; d_gene: .; abundance: .; j_gene: TRBJ2-5; CDR3nt: TGCGCCAGCAGCTTGGATGGAGTAGGCTTGGAGACCCAGTACTTC; CDR3aa: CASSLDGVGLETQYF
v_gene: TRBV5-6; d_gene: .; abundance: .; j_gene: TRBJ1-2; CDR3nt: TGTGCCAGCAGCTCCCAGGGTTGGGGCTACACCTTC; CDR3aa: CASSSQGWGYTF
v_gene: TRBV10-3; d_gene: .; abundance: .; j_gene: TRBJ1-1; CDR3nt: TGTGCCATCAGGGGGCTGACTAACACTGAAGCTTTCTTT; CDR3aa: CAIRGLTNTEAFF
v_gene: TRBV7-2; d_gene: TRBD1; abundance: .; j_gene: TRBJ1-4; CDR3nt: TGTGCCAGCAGCCAATCGACAGGGCTAGAAAAACTGTTTTTT; CDR3aa: CASSQSTGLEKLFF
v_gene: TRBV7-3; d_gene: .; abundance: .; j_gene: TRBJ2-2; CDR3nt: TGTGCCAGCGGCCAGGGCGCCGGGGAGCTGTTTTTT; CDR3aa: CASGQGAGELFF
v_gene: TRBV25-1; d_gene: .; abundance: .; j_gene: TRBJ1-1; CDR3nt: TGTGCCAGCAGTGATGGACTGATGAACACTGAAGCTTTCTTT; CDR3aa: CASSDGLMNTEAFF
v_gene: TRBV4-3; d_gene: TRBD1; abundance: .; j_gene: TRBJ2-7; CDR3nt: TGCGCCAGCAGCCAAGATGAGACAGGGAACTACGAGCAGTACTTC; CDR3aa: CASSQDETGNYEQYF
v_gene: TRBV9; d_gene: .; abundance: .; j_gene: TRBJ1-1; CDR3nt: TGTGCCAGCAGCCCGAGAGGGCTAGAAGCTTTCTTT; CDR3aa: CASSPRGLEAFF
v_gene: TRBV15; d_gene: TRBD1; abundance: .; j_gene: TRBJ1-2; CDR3nt: TGTGCCACCCGGACAGGGGGCGACCCTTACGGCTACACCTTC; CDR3aa: CATRTGGDPYGYTF
v_gene: TRBV9; d_gene: .; abundance: .; j_gene: TRBJ2-7; CDR3nt: TGTGCCAGCAGCGAGGGGCTAGACACCTACGAGCAGTACTTC; CDR3aa: CASSEGLDTYEQYF